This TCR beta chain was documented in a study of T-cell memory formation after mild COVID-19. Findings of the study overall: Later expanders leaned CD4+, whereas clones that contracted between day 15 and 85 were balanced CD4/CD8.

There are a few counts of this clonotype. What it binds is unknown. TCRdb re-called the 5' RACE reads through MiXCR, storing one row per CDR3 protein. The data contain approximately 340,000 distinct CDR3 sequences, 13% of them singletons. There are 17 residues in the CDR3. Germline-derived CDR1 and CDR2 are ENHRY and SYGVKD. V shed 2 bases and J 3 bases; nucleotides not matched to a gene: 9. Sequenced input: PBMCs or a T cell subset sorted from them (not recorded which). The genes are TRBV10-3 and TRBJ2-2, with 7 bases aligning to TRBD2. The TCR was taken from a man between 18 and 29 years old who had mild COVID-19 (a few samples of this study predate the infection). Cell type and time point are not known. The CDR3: CAISELVAGDHTGELFF. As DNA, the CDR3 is TGTGCCATCAGTGAGCTGGTTGCGGGGGATCACACCGGGGAGCTGTTTTTT.